The 26 T cell receptor beta chains listed next were all sequenced from one sample in a study of CD8 T cells in ankylosing spondylitis. TCRdb recomputed calls from the 5' RACE reads with MiXCR, one row per CDR3 protein. Of approximately 110,000 distinct CDR3 sequences in the sample, 20% to 30% were seen once. The sequenced sample was synovial fluid, either unsorted or a sorted T cell fraction (not recorded which). The receptors were gathered from a male donor with ankylosing spondylitis.

This clonotype was picked up many times. The rearrangement links TRBV5-4 to TRBJ2-3, with 10 bases fitting TRBD2. After removal of 5 bases from V and 0 bases from J, the junction contained 6 bases not matched to a gene. This CDR3 comprises 16 residues. CDR1 and CDR2 from the germline V gene are SGHNT and YYREEE (reference sequence). This chain's CDR3 is CASSSKTSGSTDTQYF. The DNA for the CDR3 is TGTGCCAGCAGTTCTAAGACTAGCGGGAGCACAGATACGCAGTATTTT.

This clonotype was picked up a small number of times. The chain carries TRBV15 and TRBJ1-5; D is uncertain. The CDR3 covers 14 residues. Germline V gene lookup returns CDR1 LNHNV and CDR2 YYDKDF (reference sequence). The V and J ends lost 1 base and 8 bases respectively, with 12 bases between them. The CDR3 reads CATSRVVGWEPQHF. The CDR3 region has the DNA TGTGCCACCAGCAGAGTGGTGGGCTGGGAGCCCCAGCATTTT.

This clonotype showed up many times. The rearrangement links TRBV29-1 to TRBJ2-1; D is ambiguous. CDR1 is SQVTM and CDR2 is ANQGSEA in the germline V gene. The CDR3 has 13 amino acids. V was pared by 5 bases and J by 1 base, with 9 bases between. CDR3 nucleotides: TGCAGCGTTTCCCAAACGTCCTACAATGAGCAGTTCTTC. It yields the protein CSVSQTSYNEQFF.

The V gene is TRBV29-1, the J gene TRBJ2-5; perhaps TRBD2 as D (5 bases). The ends were cut back, 4 bases at V and 1 base at J, with 10 bases in the middle. The germline CDR1 and CDR2 sequences are SQVTM and ANQGSEA. This CDR3 has 13 residues. The CDR3 sequence: CSVGGGFQETQYF. DNA of the CDR3: TGCAGCGTTGGTGGAGGATTCCAAGAGACCCAGTACTTC.

This clonotype was found a few times. The gene calls are TRBV7-2 and TRBJ2-1, with a weak D call TRBD2 (7 bases). Per the germline V gene, CDR1 is SGHTA and CDR2 is FQGNSA. This CDR3 comprises 13 residues. V lost 10 bases, J lost 5 bases, and 15 bases lay in between. The CDR3: CATGGGVHNEQFF. The CDR3 DNA sequence: TGTGCCACCGGAGGGGGGGTCCACAATGAGCAGTTCTTC.

This clonotype was recorded only once. The rearrangement uses TRBV2 and TRBJ2-5; D possibly corresponds to TRBD1 (5 bases). Germline values: CDR1 SNHLY, CDR2 FYNNEI. V lost 4 bases and J lost 0, with 12 bases in between. The CDR3 covers 15 residues. The CDR3 DNA sequence: TGTGCCAGCAGTGTCGACAGAGAGTACCAAGAGACCCAGTACTTC. Encoded protein: CASSVDREYQETQYF. Variable domain in full (rest from reference TRBV2 and TRBJ2-5): EPEVTQTPSHQVTQMGQEVILRCVPISNHLYFYWYRQILGQKVEFLVSFYNNEISEKSEIFDDQFSVERPDGSNFTLKIRSTKLEDSAMYFCASSVDREYQETQYFGPGTRLLVL.

In this sample, this clonotype turned up many times. This rearrangement joins TRBV7-9 to TRBJ2-1, with D unclear. CDR1 is SEHNR, CDR2 FQNEAQ, per germline (reference sequence). V lost 5 bases, J lost 6 bases, and 17 bases lay in between. The CDR3 has 15 amino acids. The CDR3 DNA is TGTGCCAGCAGCCCCAGAGCTGCGGCCCCCAATGAGCAGTTCTTC. As protein: CASSPRAAAPNEQFF. The variable domain in full, with the rest retrieved from reference TRBV7-9 and TRBJ2-1, is DTGVSQNPRHKITKRGQNVTFRCDPISEHNRLYWYRQTLGQGPEFLTYFQNEAQLEKSRLLSDRFSAERPKGSFSTLEIQRTEQGDSAMYLCASSPRAAAPNEQFFGPGTRLTVL.

This clonotype was seen only a few times. The gene calls are TRBV30 and TRBJ1-2; D not resolved. CDR3 length: 11 residues. Germline assignment: CDR1 GTSNPN and CDR2 SVGIG (reference sequence). V shed 2 bases and J shed 7 bases, with 8 bases lying between them. The CDR3 sequence is CAWSWEGGYTF. DNA for the CDR3: TGTGCCTGGAGTTGGGAGGGTGGCTACACCTTC. The complete variable domain, with remaining parts taken from reference TRBV30 and TRBJ1-2, reads SQTIHQWPATLVQPVGSPLSLECTVEGTSNPNLYWYRQAAGRGLQLLFYSVGIGQISSEVPQNLSASRPQDRQFILSSKKLLLSDSGFYLCAWSWEGGYTFGSGTRLTVV.

The genes are TRBV20-1 and TRBJ1-2; tentative D call: TRBD1 (6 bases). The CDR3 sequence is 13 residues long. Trimming removed 7 bases at V and 4 bases at J, with 16 bases between. Germline V gene lookup returns CDR1 DFQATT and CDR2 SNEGSKA (reference sequence). CDR3 sequence reads: CSVTTGGSYGYTF. The CDR3 coding sequence is TGCAGTGTGACAACGGGGGGCTCCTATGGCTACACCTTC.

The sample holds many counts of this clonotype. This chain links TRBV15 with TRBJ2-3, with D maybe TRBD2 (6 bases). V was clipped by 2 bases and J by 4 bases, with 16 bases between them. The germline V gene has CDR1 LNHNV and CDR2 YYDKDF (reference sequence). CDR3 size: 16 residues. The CDR3 sequence is CATSRREGSGADTQYF. CDR3 bases: TGTGCCACCAGCAGACGTGAGGGGTCGGGGGCAGATACGCAGTATTTT.

The V gene is TRBV25-1, the J gene TRBJ2-1; D possibly corresponds to TRBD2 (5 bases). V dropped 2 bases and J dropped 9 bases, with 11 bases sitting between them. Looked up from germline, CDR1 is MGHDK and CDR2 is SYGVNS. CDR3 size: 13 residues. CDR3 loop: CASSEASFSEQFF. CDR3 DNA sequence: TGTGCCAGCAGTGAAGCTAGCTTCAGTGAGCAGTTCTTC.

The chain uses TRBV11-2 and TRBJ2-5; 12 nucleotides agree with TRBD1. Germline V gives CDR1 SGHAT, CDR2 FQNNGV. With V trimmed by 7 bases and J by 4 bases, 7 bases remained unmatched. This CDR3 spans 15 amino acids. The CDR3 nucleotides are TGTGCCAGCATAATCGGGACAGGGGGCCGAGAGACCCAGTACTTC. It yields the protein CASIIGTGGRETQYF.

This chain joins TRBV9 and TRBJ2-1, with D tentatively TRBD1 (6 bases). The CDR3 length is 16 residues. V was cut by 4 bases and J by 0 bases, with 14 bases left in between. Looked up from germline, CDR1 is SGDLS and CDR2 is YYNGEE. The DNA for the CDR3 is TGTGCCAGCAGCCCCCGACAGGTGAGCTCCTACAATGAGCAGTTCTTC. Protein sequence: CASSPRQVSSYNEQFF.

This chain joins TRBV5-1 and TRBJ1-3, with 7 positions matching TRBD1. V lost 3 bases and J lost 0; bases outside the gene matches: 3. Germline assignment: CDR1 SGHRS and CDR2 YFSETQ. The CDR3 length is 15 residues. Written as DNA, the CDR3 is TGCGCCAGCAGCTACGGGACAGACTCTGGAAACACCATATATTTT. Translating gives CASSYGTDSGNTIYF. The whole variable domain, filled in from reference TRBV5-1 and TRBJ1-3, reads KAGVTQTPRYLIKTRGQQVTLSCSPISGHRSVSWYQQTPGQGLQFLFEYFSETQRNKGNFPGRFSGRQFSNSRSEMNVSTLELGDSALYLCASSYGTDSGNTIYFGEGSWLTVV.

V usage is TRBV25-1 and J usage is TRBJ1-6; D remains unclear. Germline lookup yields CDR1 MGHDK and CDR2 SYGVNS. The V end was cut by 8 bases, the J end by 6 bases, with 17 bases between. The CDR3 length is 15 residues. In DNA form, the CDR3 reads TGTGCCAGCGTCCAGGTTGTTAAGGGTAATTCACCCCTCCACTTT. Translation gives CASVQVVKGNSPLHF.

This clonotype occurred once. The V and J genes are TRBV5-4 and TRBJ1-1; 9 positions match TRBD1. The germline V gene has CDR1 SGHNT and CDR2 YYREEE (reference sequence). There are 14 residues in the CDR3. Unmatched junction bases numbered 3, after V lost 3 bases and J lost 3 bases. In DNA form, the CDR3 reads TGTGCCAGCAGCTCACAGGGGGCGGACACTGAAGCTTTCTTT. Protein: CASSSQGADTEAFF.

This clonotype was counted only a few times. CDR3 sequence: CASRTGTGGSPLHF. CDR3 coding DNA: TGTGCCAGCAGGACCGGGACAGGCGGCTCACCCCTCCACTTT. The rearrangement links TRBV7-2 to TRBJ1-6, with 8 positions matching TRBD1. CDR3 length: 14 residues. The trim removed 6 bases at V and 10 bases at J, leaving 8 bases unmatched. CDR1 and CDR2 from the germline V gene are SGHTA and FQGNSA.

This clonotype appeared many times. This chain joins TRBV12-3 or TRBV12-4 and TRBJ2-2; TRBD1 might be the D (6 bases). The CDR3 is 15 amino acids. Trimming shortened V by 6 bases and J by 0 bases, and 11 bases separated the two germline ends. Here the CDR3 DNA reads TGTGCCAGCAGAGAGGACAGAACGAACACCGGGGAGCTGTTTTTT. This translates into CASREDRTNTGELFF.

This clonotype was counted ten times or more. This sequence joins TRBV2 and TRBJ1-1; D not certain. V was clipped by 0 bases and J by 4 bases, with 15 bases between them. Germline V CDR1 and CDR2: SNHLY, FYNNEI. The CDR3 has 16 residues. CDR3 sequence: CASSEARGAEGTEAFF. CDR3 coding DNA: TGTGCCAGCAGTGAAGCACGAGGAGCCGAGGGCACTGAAGCTTTCTTT.

In this sample, this clonotype turned up a few times. V usage is TRBV3-1 and J usage is TRBJ2-3; D remains unclear. Germline CDR1 is LGHDT and CDR2 is YNNKEL (reference sequence). This CDR3 has 12 residues. V was trimmed by 3 bases and J by 4 bases, leaving 5 bases between them. CDR3 in DNA: TGTGCCAGCAGCCAGATGGCAGATACGCAGTATTTT. As protein: CASSQMADTQYF.

This clonotype was seen more than once but under ten times. The V call is TRBV18, the J call TRBJ1-4; 7 nucleotides line up with TRBD1. This CDR3 is built from 14 residues. Germline V lookup: CDR1 KGHSH, CDR2 LQKENI. Unmatched junction bases numbered 6, after V lost 4 bases and J lost 7 bases. The CDR3 coding sequence is TGTGCCAGCTCACATGACGGACAGGCTGAAAAACTGTTTTTT. It specifies CASSHDGQAEKLFF.

This chain connects TRBV15 to TRBJ1-3; D possibly corresponds to TRBD1 (5 bases). V was shortened by 2 bases and J by 1 base, with 15 bases between the two germline ends. The CDR3 is made up of 17 amino acids. Germline V gene data show CDR1 as LNHNV and CDR2 as YYDKDF (reference sequence). Here the CDR3 reads CATSRSTRRGSGNTIYF. In DNA form, the CDR3 reads TGTGCCACCAGCAGATCTACCCGACGGGGGTCTGGAAACACCATATATTTT. The full variable domain, with the rest looked up from reference TRBV15 and TRBJ1-3, is DAMVIQNPRYQVTQFGKPVTLSCSQTLNHNVMYWYQQKSSQAPKLLFHYYDKDFNNEADTPDNFQSRRPNTSFCFLDIRSPGLGDTAMYLCATSRSTRRGSGNTIYFGEGSWLTVV.

This clonotype was counted between two and nine times. The chain couples TRBV20-1 to TRBJ2-3; D gene unclear. The CDR3 spans 14 residues. Germline assignment: CDR1 DFQATT and CDR2 SNEGSKA (reference sequence). V was trimmed by 4 bases and J by 1 base, leaving 12 bases between them. In DNA form, the CDR3 reads TGCAGTGCTATCCCCTATGTCGGCACAGATACGCAGTATTTT. Amino acids: CSAIPYVGTDTQYF.

This chain links TRBV11-3 with TRBJ2-3, with 9 bases aligning to TRBD2. The CDR3 has 15 amino acids. The V gene's germline CDR1 is SGHNT and CDR2 YENEEA. J gave up 5 bases and V 1 base, and 4 bases lay outside the gene matches. The DNA of the CDR3 is TGTGCCAGCAGCTTAGGCGGGAGGGCCTTAGATACGCAGTATTTT. Translation: CASSLGGRALDTQYF.

In its sample, this clonotype was seen a few times. The chain employs TRBV7-8 and TRBJ1-5; possibly TRBD1 for D (6 bases). Trimming removed 1 base from V and 11 bases from J, with 12 bases in between. Germline V CDR1 and CDR2: SGHVS, FQNEAQ. The CDR3 covers 13 residues. DNA of the CDR3: TGTGCCAGCAGCTTAGGCCCCCAGGGGTCCCAGCATTTT. It specifies CASSLGPQGSQHF. Full variable domain (rest looked up from reference TRBV7-8 and TRBJ1-5): GAGVSQSPRYKVAKRGQDVALRCDPISGHVSLFWYQQALGQGPEFLTYFQNEAQLDKSGLPSDRFFAERPEGSVSTLKIQRTQQEDSAVYLCASSLGPQGSQHFGDGTRLSIL.

V gene TRBV20-1 combines with J gene TRBJ1-2; maybe TRBD1 (6 bases). Between the trimmed V and J ends, which lost 2 bases and 4 bases, there was a span of 11 bases. CDR1 and CDR2 (germline): DFQATT, SNEGSKA (reference sequence). CDR3 length: 13 amino acids. The CDR3 reads CSARPDSSYGYTF. In DNA form, the CDR3 reads TGCAGTGCTAGACCGGACAGTAGCTATGGCTACACCTTC.